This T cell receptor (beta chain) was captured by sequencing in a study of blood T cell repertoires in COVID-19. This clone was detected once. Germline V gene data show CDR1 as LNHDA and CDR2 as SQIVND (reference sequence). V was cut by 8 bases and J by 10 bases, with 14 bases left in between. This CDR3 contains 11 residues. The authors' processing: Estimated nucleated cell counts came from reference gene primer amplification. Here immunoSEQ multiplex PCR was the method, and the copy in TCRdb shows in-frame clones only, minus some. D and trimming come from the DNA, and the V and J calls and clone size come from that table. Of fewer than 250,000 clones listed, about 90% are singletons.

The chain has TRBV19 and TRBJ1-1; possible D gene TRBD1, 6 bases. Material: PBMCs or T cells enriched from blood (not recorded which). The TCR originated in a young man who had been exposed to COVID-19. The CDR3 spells CASRTDTSAFF. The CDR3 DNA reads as TGTGCCAGTCGGACAGATACCTCAGCTTTCTTT.